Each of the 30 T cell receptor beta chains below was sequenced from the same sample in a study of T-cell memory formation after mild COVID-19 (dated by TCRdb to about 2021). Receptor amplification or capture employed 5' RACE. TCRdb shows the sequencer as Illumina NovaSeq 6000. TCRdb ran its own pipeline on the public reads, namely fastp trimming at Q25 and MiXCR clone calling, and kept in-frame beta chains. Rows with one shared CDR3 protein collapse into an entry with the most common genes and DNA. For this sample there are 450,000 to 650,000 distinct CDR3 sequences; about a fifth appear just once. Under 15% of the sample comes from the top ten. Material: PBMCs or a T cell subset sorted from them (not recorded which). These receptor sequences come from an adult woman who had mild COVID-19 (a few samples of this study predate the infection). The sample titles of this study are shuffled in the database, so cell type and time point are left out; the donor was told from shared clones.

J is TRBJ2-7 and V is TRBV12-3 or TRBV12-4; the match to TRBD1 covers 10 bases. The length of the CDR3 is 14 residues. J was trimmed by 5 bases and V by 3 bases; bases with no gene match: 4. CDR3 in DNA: TGTGCCAGCAGTTTGTGGGGGACAGGGGACGAGCAGTACTTC. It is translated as CASSLWGTGDEQYF.

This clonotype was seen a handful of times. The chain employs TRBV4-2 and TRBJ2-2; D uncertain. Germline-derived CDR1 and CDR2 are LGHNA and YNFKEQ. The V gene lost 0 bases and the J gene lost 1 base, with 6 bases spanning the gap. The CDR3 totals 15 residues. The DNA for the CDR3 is TGTGCCAGCAGCCAAGAGCAGCTGAACACCGGGGAGCTGTTTTTT. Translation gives CASSQEQLNTGELFF.

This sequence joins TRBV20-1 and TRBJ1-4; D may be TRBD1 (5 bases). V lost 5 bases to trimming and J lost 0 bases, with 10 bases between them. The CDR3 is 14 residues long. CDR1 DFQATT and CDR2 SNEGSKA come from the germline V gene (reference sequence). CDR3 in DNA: TGCAGTGCTCGGGCGGGGGCAACTAATGAAAAACTGTTTTTT. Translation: CSARAGATNEKLFF.

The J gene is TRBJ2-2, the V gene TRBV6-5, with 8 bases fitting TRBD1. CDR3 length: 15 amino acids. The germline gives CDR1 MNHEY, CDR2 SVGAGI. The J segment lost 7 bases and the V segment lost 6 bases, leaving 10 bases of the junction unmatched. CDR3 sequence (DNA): TGTGCCAGCAGCCCGGACAGGGCCCTGGGCGGGGAGCTGTTTTTT. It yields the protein CASSPDRALGGELFF.

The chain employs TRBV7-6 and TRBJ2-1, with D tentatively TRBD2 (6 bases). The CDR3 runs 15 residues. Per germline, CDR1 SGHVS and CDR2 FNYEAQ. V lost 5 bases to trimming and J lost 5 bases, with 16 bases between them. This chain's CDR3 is CASSPIAGMHNEQFF. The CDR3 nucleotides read TGTGCCAGCAGCCCGATCGCGGGAATGCACAATGAGCAGTTCTTC.

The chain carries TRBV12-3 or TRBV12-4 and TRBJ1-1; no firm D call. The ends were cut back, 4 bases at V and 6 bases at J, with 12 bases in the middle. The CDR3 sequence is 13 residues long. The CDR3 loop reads CASSSQLIPEAFF. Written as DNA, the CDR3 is TGTGCCAGCAGTTCCCAGTTGATCCCTGAAGCTTTCTTT.

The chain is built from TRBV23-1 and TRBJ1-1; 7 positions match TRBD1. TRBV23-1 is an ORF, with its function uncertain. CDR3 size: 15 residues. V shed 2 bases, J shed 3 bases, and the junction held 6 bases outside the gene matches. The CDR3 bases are TGCGCCAGCAGTCAAAGGGAGACAGGGCACACTGAAGCTTTCTTT. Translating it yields CASSQRETGHTEAFF.

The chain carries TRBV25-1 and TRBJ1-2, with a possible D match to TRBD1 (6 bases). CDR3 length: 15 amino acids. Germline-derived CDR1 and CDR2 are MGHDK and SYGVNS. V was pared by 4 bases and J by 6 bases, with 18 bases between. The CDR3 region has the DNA TGTGCCAGCAGTGGGACAGAGTGGAGGCTGAATGGCTACACCTTC. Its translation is CASSGTEWRLNGYTF.

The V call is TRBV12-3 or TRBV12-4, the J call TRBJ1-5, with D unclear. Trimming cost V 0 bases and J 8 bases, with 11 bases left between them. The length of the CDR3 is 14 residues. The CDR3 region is CASSLALVGEPQHF. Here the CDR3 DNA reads TGTGCCAGCAGTTTAGCGCTAGTTGGGGAGCCCCAGCATTTT.

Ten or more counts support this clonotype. The CDR3 coding sequence is TGCAGCGTTGTGGGCTTCTCGGGCGCTGAAGCTTTCTTT. Its protein product is CSVVGFSGAEAFF. The chain joins TRBV29-1 to TRBJ1-1; D uncertain. CDR1 SQVTM and CDR2 ANQGSEA come from the germline V gene. This CDR3 spans 13 amino acids. With 4 bases removed from V and 6 bases from J, the gap between germline ends came to 15 bases.

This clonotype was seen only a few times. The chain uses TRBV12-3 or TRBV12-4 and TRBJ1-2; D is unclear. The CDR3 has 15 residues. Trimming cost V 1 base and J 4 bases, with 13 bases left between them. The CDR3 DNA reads TGTGCCAGCAGTTTAGAGGGCAGGCGCCTCTATGGCTACACCTTC. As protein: CASSLEGRRLYGYTF.

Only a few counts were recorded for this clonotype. CDR3 sequence (DNA): TGTGCCAGCAGCCAAGCCACCAAACTCAATGAGCAGTTCTTC. Residues: CASSQATKLNEQFF. The J gene is TRBJ2-1, the V gene TRBV3-1; D ambiguous. The germline V gene encodes CDR1 LGHDT and CDR2 YNNKEL (reference sequence). Trimming pared 1 base from V and 6 bases from J, leaving 10 bases between. The CDR3 contains 14 residues.

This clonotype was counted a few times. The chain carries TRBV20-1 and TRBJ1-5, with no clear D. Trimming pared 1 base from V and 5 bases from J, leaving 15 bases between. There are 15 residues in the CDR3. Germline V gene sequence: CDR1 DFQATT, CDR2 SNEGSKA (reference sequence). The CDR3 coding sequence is TGCAGTGCTAGAGTGTCGGAGAGCTTTGATCAGCCCCAGCATTTT. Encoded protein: CSARVSESFDQPQHF.

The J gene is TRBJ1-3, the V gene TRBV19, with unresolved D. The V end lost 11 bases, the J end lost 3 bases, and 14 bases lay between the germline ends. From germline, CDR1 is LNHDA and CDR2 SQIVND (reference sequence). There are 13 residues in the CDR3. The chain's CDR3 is CASSQDFGNTIYF. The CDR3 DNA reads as TGTGCCTCCAGCCAGGATTTTGGAAACACCATATATTTT.

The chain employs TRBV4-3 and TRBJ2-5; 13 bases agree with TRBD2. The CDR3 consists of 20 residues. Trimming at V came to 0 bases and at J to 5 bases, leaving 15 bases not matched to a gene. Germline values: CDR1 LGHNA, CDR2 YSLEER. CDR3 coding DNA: TGCGCCAGCAGCCAAGATCTTGCCCGAGGGACTAGCGGGATTCTCGAGACCCAGTACTTC. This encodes CASSQDLARGTSGILETQYF.

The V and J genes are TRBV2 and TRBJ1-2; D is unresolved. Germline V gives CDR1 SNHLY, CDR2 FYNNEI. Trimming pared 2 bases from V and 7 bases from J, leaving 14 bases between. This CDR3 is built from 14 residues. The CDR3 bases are TGTGCCAGCAGTGAACAGAGATGGTCGGGTGGCTACACCTTC. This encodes CASSEQRWSGGYTF.

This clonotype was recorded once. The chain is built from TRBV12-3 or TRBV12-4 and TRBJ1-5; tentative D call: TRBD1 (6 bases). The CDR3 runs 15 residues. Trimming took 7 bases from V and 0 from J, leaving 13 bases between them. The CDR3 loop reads CASKRGTTSNQPQHF. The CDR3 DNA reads TGTGCCAGCAAAAGGGGGACCACTAGCAATCAGCCCCAGCATTTT.

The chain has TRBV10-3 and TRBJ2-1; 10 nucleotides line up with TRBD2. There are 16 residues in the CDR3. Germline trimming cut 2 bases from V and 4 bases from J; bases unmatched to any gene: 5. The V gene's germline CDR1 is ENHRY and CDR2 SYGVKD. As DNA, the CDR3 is TGTGCCATCAGTGAGGCCGGGACTAGCGTGTACAATGAGCAGTTCTTC. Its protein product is CAISEAGTSVYNEQFF.

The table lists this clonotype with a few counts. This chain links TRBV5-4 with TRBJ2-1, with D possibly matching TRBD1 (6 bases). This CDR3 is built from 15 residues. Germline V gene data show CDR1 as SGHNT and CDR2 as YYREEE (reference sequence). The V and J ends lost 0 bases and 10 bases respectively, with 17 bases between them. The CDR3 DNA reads TGTGCCAGCAGCTTGGCCTTAGAGGGGGTATGGGAGCAGTTCTTC. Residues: CASSLALEGVWEQFF.

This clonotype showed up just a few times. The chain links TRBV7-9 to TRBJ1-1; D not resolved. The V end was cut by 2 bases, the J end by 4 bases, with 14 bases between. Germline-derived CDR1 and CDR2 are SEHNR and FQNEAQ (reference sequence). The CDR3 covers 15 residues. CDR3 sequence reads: CASSLSGFGFTEAFF. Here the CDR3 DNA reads TGTGCCAGCAGCTTATCGGGTTTCGGCTTCACTGAAGCTTTCTTT.

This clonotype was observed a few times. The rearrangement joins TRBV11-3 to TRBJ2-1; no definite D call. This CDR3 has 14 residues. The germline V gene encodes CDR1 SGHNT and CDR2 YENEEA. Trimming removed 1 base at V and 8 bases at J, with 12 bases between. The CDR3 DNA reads TGTGCCAGCAGCTTAGGCACAGATGACGATGAGCAGTTCTTC. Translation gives CASSLGTDDDEQFF. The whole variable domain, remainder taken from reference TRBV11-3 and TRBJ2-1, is EAGVVQSPRYKIIEKKQPVAFWCNPISGHNTLYWYLQNLGQGPELLIRYENEEAVDDSQLPKDRFSAERLKGVDSTLKIQPAELGDSAVYLCASSLGTDDDEQFFGPGTRLTVL.

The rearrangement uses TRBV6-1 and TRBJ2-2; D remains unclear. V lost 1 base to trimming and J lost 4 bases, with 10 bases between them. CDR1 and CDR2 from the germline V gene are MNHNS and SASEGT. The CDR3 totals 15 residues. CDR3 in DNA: TGTGCCAGCAGTGAAGGAGCTTCGGTCACCGGGGAGCTGTTTTTT. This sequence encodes CASSEGASVTGELFF.

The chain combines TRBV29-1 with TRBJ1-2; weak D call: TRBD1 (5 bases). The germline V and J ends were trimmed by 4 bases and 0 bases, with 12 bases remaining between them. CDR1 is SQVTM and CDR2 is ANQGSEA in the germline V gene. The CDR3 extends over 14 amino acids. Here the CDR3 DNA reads TGCAGCGTTGCCGGGACCCCCCCTAACTATGGCTACACCTTC. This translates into CSVAGTPPNYGYTF.

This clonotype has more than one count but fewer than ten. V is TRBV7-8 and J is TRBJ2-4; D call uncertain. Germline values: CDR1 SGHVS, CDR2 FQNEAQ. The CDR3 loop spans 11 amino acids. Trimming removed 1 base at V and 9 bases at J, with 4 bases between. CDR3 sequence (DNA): TGTGCCAGCAGCTTAGGGGGCATTCAGTACTTC. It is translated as CASSLGGIQYF.

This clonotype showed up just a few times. CDR3 nucleotides: TGCGCCAGCAGCCAACGGCCCCGGGGAAGCAATCAGCCCCAGCATTTT. Amino acid sequence: CASSQRPRGSNQPQHF. The chain recombines TRBV4-1 with TRBJ1-5; D unclear. With 2 bases removed from V and 1 base from J, the gap between germline ends came to 12 bases. The length of the CDR3 is 16 residues. Looked up from germline, CDR1 is MGHRA and CDR2 is YSYEKL.

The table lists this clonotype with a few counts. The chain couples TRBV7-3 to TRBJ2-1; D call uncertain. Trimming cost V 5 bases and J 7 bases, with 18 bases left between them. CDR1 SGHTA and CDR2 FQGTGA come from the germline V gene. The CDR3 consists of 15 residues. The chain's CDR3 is CASSPQAQVKNEQFF. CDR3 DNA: TGTGCCAGCAGCCCCCAGGCACAAGTGAAGAATGAGCAGTTCTTC.

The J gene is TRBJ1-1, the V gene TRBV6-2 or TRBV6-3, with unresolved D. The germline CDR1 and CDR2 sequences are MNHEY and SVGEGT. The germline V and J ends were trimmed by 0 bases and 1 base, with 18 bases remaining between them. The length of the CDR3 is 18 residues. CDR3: CASSYSSGWQWTNTEAFF. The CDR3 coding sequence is TGTGCCAGCAGTTACTCGTCGGGGTGGCAGTGGACGAACACTGAAGCTTTCTTT.

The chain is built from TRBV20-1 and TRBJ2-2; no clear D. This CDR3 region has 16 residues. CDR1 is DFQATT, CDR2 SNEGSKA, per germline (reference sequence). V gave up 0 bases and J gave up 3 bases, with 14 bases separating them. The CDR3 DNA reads TGCAGTGCTAGAGACAGTGTCCGGATGGACACCGGGGAGCTGTTTTTT. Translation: CSARDSVRMDTGELFF.

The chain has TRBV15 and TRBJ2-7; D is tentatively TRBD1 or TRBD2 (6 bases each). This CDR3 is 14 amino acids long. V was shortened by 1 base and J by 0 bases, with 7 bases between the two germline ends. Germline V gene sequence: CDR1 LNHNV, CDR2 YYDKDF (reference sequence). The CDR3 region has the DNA TGTGCCACCAGCAGAGCGGGGGCCTCCTACGAGCAGTACTTC. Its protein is CATSRAGASYEQYF. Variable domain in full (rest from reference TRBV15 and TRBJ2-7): DAMVIQNPRYQVTQFGKPVTLSCSQTLNHNVMYWYQQKSSQAPKLLFHYYDKDFNNEADTPDNFQSRRPNTSFCFLDIRSPGLGDTAMYLCATSRAGASYEQYFGPGTRLTVT.

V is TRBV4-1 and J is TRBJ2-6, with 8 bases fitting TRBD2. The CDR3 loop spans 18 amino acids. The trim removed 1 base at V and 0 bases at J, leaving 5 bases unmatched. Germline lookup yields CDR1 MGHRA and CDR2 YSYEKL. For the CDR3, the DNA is TGCGCCAGCAGCCAAGTCGGGGGGGGGAGCTCTGGGGCCAACGTCCTGACTTTC. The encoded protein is CASSQVGGGSSGANVLTF.